Here is one T cell receptor (beta chain) with its context. These data belong to a study of T-cell memory formation after mild COVID-19. Turning to the study itself: Among the donors, TCR clusters were largely specific to each donor.

The CDR3 has 15 residues. V dropped 6 bases and J dropped 6; count of bases not matched to a gene: 8. The TCR alpha and TCR beta cDNA libraries, bearing sample barcodes and UMIs, were generated by 5'RACE using constant-segment primers. TCRdb passed the 5' RACE reads through MiXCR, listing each CDR3 protein once. The sample has a few hundred thousand distinct CDR3 sequences; around 30% are singletons. The sample consisted of PBMCs or a T cell subset sorted from them (not recorded which). V is TRBV12-3 or TRBV12-4 and J is TRBJ2-5; 12 bases agree with TRBD1. The source of this sequence is an adult woman who had mild COVID-19 (a few samples of this study predate the infection). Cell type and time point are not known. CDR3 protein: CASRLGTGGLKTQYF. The CDR3, as DNA: TGTGCCAGCAGGTTGGGGACAGGGGGCTTGAAGACCCAGTACTTC.